The next 31 T cell receptor beta chains were all read from a single sample in a study of Graves' ophthalmopathy and Graves' hyperthyroidism. As the template, RNA transcripts were used to amplify TCR beta CDR3 regions. Amplification began with first-round RT-PCR using HTBI primers, then second-round multiplex PCR was performed. TCRdb re-called the multiplex PCR reads with MiXCR, one entry per CDR3 protein. The profile covers 340,000 or so distinct CDR3 sequences, with roughly a sixth appearing a single time and about 12% taken by the ten largest. The sample consisted of peripheral blood. The source of these receptors is an adult man with Graves' ophthalmopathy.

The table lists this clonotype with many counts. The chain combines TRBV12-3 or TRBV12-4 with TRBJ2-6; D remains ambiguous. There are 16 residues in the CDR3. V was pared by 5 bases and J by 0 bases, with 11 bases between. The CDR3 bases are TGTGCCAGCAGTCCCACGTTCGGCTCTGGGGCCAACGTCCTGACTTTC. It translates to CASSPTFGSGANVLTF.

As to this clonotype: This may be a read error, as it is one base from a much larger clone. The J gene is TRBJ2-3, the V gene TRBV4-2; TRBD2 agrees at 8 bases. Germline V gene lookup returns CDR1 LGHNA and CDR2 YNFKEQ. The length of the CDR3 is 15 residues. J gave up 2 bases and V 4 bases, and 5 bases lay outside the gene matches. CDR3 sequence reads: CASSPSTSDTDTQYF. CDR3 DNA sequence: TGTGCCAGCAGCCCTTCGACTAGCGACACAGATACGCAGTATTTT.

This clonotype showed up many times. This rearrangement joins TRBV6-1 to TRBJ1-5; a weak D match, TRBD1 (5 bases). Germline assignment: CDR1 MNHNS and CDR2 SASEGT. With 6 bases removed from V and 3 bases from J, the gap between germline ends came to 15 bases. The CDR3 spans 15 residues. In nucleotides, the CDR3 is TGTGCCAGCAGCCCCGGGGGGGGTTTCAATCAGCCCCAGCATTTT. The encoded protein is CASSPGGGFNQPQHF.

This clonotype was observed at least ten times. V usage is TRBV5-1 and J usage is TRBJ2-7; a weak D match, TRBD1 (6 bases). This CDR3 spans 14 amino acids. V was trimmed by 5 bases and J by 3 bases, leaving 15 bases between them. The V gene's germline CDR1 is SGHRS and CDR2 YFSETQ. CDR3 sequence reads: CASSPGQQRYEQYF. In nucleotides, the CDR3 is TGCGCCAGCAGTCCGGGACAACAACGCTACGAGCAGTACTTC. The full variable domain, with the rest looked up from reference TRBV5-1 and TRBJ2-7, is KAGVTQTPRYLIKTRGQQVTLSCSPISGHRSVSWYQQTPGQGLQFLFEYFSETQRNKGNFPGRFSGRQFSNSRSEMNVSTLELGDSALYLCASSPGQQRYEQYFGPGTRLTVT.

The chain employs TRBV5-1 and TRBJ2-6; no firm D call. CDR1 and CDR2 (germline): SGHRS, YFSETQ. The CDR3 consists of 17 residues. Deletions cut 4 bases from V and 2 bases from J, with 16 bases between. CDR3 protein: CASSLDSARAGANVLTF. CDR3 nucleotide sequence: TGCGCCAGCAGCCTAGATTCGGCTAGGGCTGGGGCCAACGTCCTGACTTTC.

At least ten counts were recorded for this clonotype. CDR3 protein: CSANRGSGQPQHF. In DNA, the CDR3 is TGCAGTGCAAACAGGGGATCGGGGCAGCCCCAGCATTTT. The chain carries TRBV20-1 and TRBJ1-5; 7 nucleotides line up with TRBD1. The CDR3 has 13 amino acids. Germline CDR1 and CDR2: DFQATT and SNEGSKA (reference sequence). The trim removed 6 bases at V and 7 bases at J, leaving 9 bases unmatched.

Turning to this clonotype: The junction does not match germline at one end; this may be a read error. The rearrangement uses TRBV6-1 and TRBJ1-5; D gene ambiguous. Germline lookup yields CDR1 MNHNS and CDR2 SASEGT. The CDR3 sequence is 13 residues long. The chain's CDR3 is CASSGESSQPQHF. The CDR3 nucleotides are TGTGCCAGCAGTGGTGAAAGCAGTCAGCCCCAGCATTTT.

This clonotype was found many times. The CDR3 spells CSVKQPTGGAPGGQPQHF. As DNA, the CDR3 is TGCAGTGTTAAGCAGCCGACAGGGGGCGCCCCGGGAGGTCAGCCCCAGCATTTT. The rearrangement joins TRBV20-1 to TRBJ1-5; 10 positions match TRBD1. After removal of 7 bases from V and 6 bases from J, the junction contained 21 bases not matched to a gene. This CDR3 has 18 residues. CDR1 is DFQATT, CDR2 SNEGSKA, per germline (reference sequence).

This clonotype was detected ten times or more. The chain combines TRBV29-1 with TRBJ2-7, with a weak D call TRBD2 (5 bases). Germline CDR1 reads SQVTM; CDR2 reads ANQGSEA. There are 12 residues in the CDR3. V dropped 5 bases and J dropped 0 bases, with 8 bases sitting between them. The CDR3 DNA follows: TGCAGCGTTCTAGGGAGCTCCTACGAGCAGTACTTC. It translates to CSVLGSSYEQYF.

The chain combines TRBV27 with TRBJ1-6, with 7 bases aligning to TRBD1. Germline CDR1 reads MNHEY; CDR2 reads SMNVEV (reference sequence). J gave up 15 bases and V 4 bases, and 15 bases lay outside the gene matches. The CDR3 contains 15 residues. The CDR3: CASSSPFSLGQDLHF. The CDR3 nucleotides are TGTGCCAGCAGTTCCCCTTTCAGCCTTGGACAGGACCTCCACTTT.

This clonotype has a count of ten or more. This chain connects TRBV27 to TRBJ1-5; D not resolved. V lost 4 bases and J lost 6, with 13 bases in between. The CDR3 spans 14 residues. CDR1 and CDR2 from the germline V gene are MNHEY and SMNVEV (reference sequence). CDR3 protein: CASSSSRVGQPQHF. CDR3 coding DNA: TGTGCCAGCAGTTCGTCCCGGGTAGGTCAGCCCCAGCATTTT.

This clonotype was observed at least ten times. With a much larger clone just one base away, this may be a read error. This sequence joins TRBV7-8 and TRBJ2-7; 8 nucleotides line up with TRBD1. The germline V gene encodes CDR1 SGHVS and CDR2 FQNEAQ. With V trimmed by 5 bases and J by 4 bases, 10 bases remained unmatched. The CDR3 sequence is 15 residues long. Here the CDR3 DNA reads TGTGCCAGCAGCCTAAGCAGGGGGCCTTCGTACGAGCAGTACTTC. Protein: CASSLSRGPSYEQYF.

This clonotype was observed at least ten times. The chain recombines TRBV7-2 with TRBJ1-1, with no clear D. The germline V and J ends were trimmed by 1 base and 4 bases, with 10 bases remaining between them. Germline V CDR1 and CDR2: SGHTA, FQGNSA. The CDR3 spans 14 residues. CDR3 in DNA: TGTGCCAGCAGCTTAGGGTACTTGAGCACTGAAGCTTTCTTT. Its translation: CASSLGYLSTEAFF.

This clonotype was observed at least ten times. The chain uses TRBV15 and TRBJ1-3; 10 bases agree with TRBD1. The CDR3 length is 16 residues. J was trimmed by 3 bases and V by 0 bases; bases with no gene match: 2. CDR1 and CDR2 from the germline V gene are LNHNV and YYDKDF (reference sequence). This chain's CDR3 is CATSRDDRGLGNTIYF. CDR3 bases: TGTGCCACCAGCAGAGACGACAGGGGGCTTGGAAACACCATATATTTT. Full variable domain (outside the CDR3, taken from reference TRBV15 and TRBJ1-3): DAMVIQNPRYQVTQFGKPVTLSCSQTLNHNVMYWYQQKSSQAPKLLFHYYDKDFNNEADTPDNFQSRRPNTSFCFLDIRSPGLGDTAMYLCATSRDDRGLGNTIYFGEGSWLTVV.

This clonotype was counted ten times or more. V and J are TRBV29-1 and TRBJ1-5; D is undetermined. The germline V gene has CDR1 SQVTM and CDR2 ANQGSEA. CDR3 length: 14 residues. The V and J ends lost 5 bases and 4 bases respectively, with 15 bases between them. The CDR3 nucleotides read TGCAGCGTTTTAATTGGGAATGGGAATCAGCCCCAGCATTTT. Translating gives CSVLIGNGNQPQHF. The variable domain in full, completed from reference TRBV29-1 and TRBJ1-5, reads SAVISQKPSRDICQRGTSLTIQCQVDSQVTMMFWYRQQPGQSLTLIATANQGSEATYESGFVIDKFPISRPNLTFSTLTVSNMSPEDSSIYLCSVLIGNGNQPQHFGDGTRLSIL.

This clonotype was counted ten times or more. The chain carries TRBV11-2 and TRBJ2-5; D remains unclear. Germline values: CDR1 SGHAT, CDR2 FQNNGV. V was pared by 6 bases and J by 6 bases, with 20 bases between. The CDR3 totals 15 residues. CDR3 nucleotides: TGTGCCAGCAGAGGTGAAAAGGTGGGTCAAAAGACCCAGTACTTC. It specifies CASRGEKVGQKTQYF. The full variable domain, completed using reference TRBV11-2 and TRBJ2-5, is EAGVAQSPRYKIIEKRQSVAFWCNPISGHATLYWYQQILGQGPKLLIQFQNNGVVDDSQLPKDRFSAERLKGVDSTLKIQPAKLEDSAVYLCASRGEKVGQKTQYFGPGTRLLVL.

The table lists this clonotype with a few counts. The rearrangement links TRBV11-2 to TRBJ2-5, with D tentatively TRBD1 (5 bases). The CDR3 has 13 amino acids. Trimming pared 5 bases from V and 2 bases from J, leaving 9 bases between. The germline CDR1 and CDR2 sequences are SGHAT and FQNNGV. The CDR3 spells CASSQGHQETQYF. The CDR3 DNA sequence: TGTGCCAGCAGCCAGGGTCATCAAGAGACCCAGTACTTC.

The chain joins TRBV12-3 or TRBV12-4 to TRBJ2-7; D might be TRBD1 or TRBD2, each matching 6 bases. The CDR3 has 16 amino acids. V lost 3 bases, J lost 4 bases, and 19 bases lay in between. The CDR3 reads CASSFEGGLPSYEQYF. CDR3 coding DNA: TGTGCCAGCAGTTTCGAGGGGGGCCTCCCATCTTACGAGCAGTACTTC.

This clonotype occurred a few times. At one boundary the junction diverges from the germline segment, which might be a read error. V is TRBV5-1 and J is TRBJ2-2; 15 nucleotides line up with TRBD2. CDR1 is SGHRS, CDR2 YFSETQ, per germline. CDR3 size: 17 residues. CDR3 amino acids: CVSSKGLAGGFTGELFF. The CDR3 region has the DNA TGCGTCAGCAGCAAGGGACTAGCGGGAGGATTCACCGGGGAGCTGTTTTTT.

The table lists this clonotype with many counts. The genes are TRBV2 and TRBJ2-7, with 9 nucleotides matching TRBD2. The CDR3 totals 15 residues. With 0 bases clipped from V and 11 bases from J, the junction kept 11 bases outside the gene matches. In germline, CDR1 is SNHLY, CDR2 FYNNEI. CDR3 region: CASSEARAGGLVEYF. CDR3 nucleotides: TGTGCCAGCAGTGAAGCCAGGGCGGGAGGGCTGGTTGAGTACTTC.

This clonotype was recorded at least ten times. V usage is TRBV6-2 or TRBV6-3 and J usage is TRBJ1-2, with 9 bases fitting TRBD1. Looked up from germline, CDR1 is MNHEY and CDR2 is SVGEGT. V shed 6 bases, J shed 14 bases, and the junction held 16 bases outside the gene matches. The CDR3 runs to 14 residues. The CDR3 reads CASRKTGGVWTKTF. The DNA of the CDR3 is TGTGCCAGCAGGAAAACAGGGGGCGTCTGGACTAAAACCTTC.

This clonotype turned up a few times. V is TRBV5-1 and J is TRBJ1-3, with D unresolved. Germline V gene lookup returns CDR1 SGHRS and CDR2 YFSETQ. V dropped 7 bases and J dropped 2 bases, with 13 bases sitting between them. The CDR3 sequence is 14 residues long. In nucleotides, the CDR3 is TGCGCCAGCTCCCGGGAGGGAGCTGGAAACACCATATATTTT. Its protein is CASSREGAGNTIYF.

This clonotype was counted many times. This chain connects TRBV2 to TRBJ1-5; D is unclear. CDR1 and CDR2 (germline): SNHLY, FYNNEI. Trimming removed 2 bases from V and 0 bases from J, with 8 bases in between. This CDR3 has 15 amino acids. This CDR3 is CASSELRGSNQPQHF. The CDR3 bases are TGTGCCAGCAGTGAATTGCGCGGTAGCAATCAGCCCCAGCATTTT.

Ten or more counts support this clonotype. CDR3 sequence (DNA): TGTGCCAGCAGGGACAGGATCCTGATGAACACTGAAGCTTTCTTT. This translates into CASRDRILMNTEAFF. This sequence joins TRBV6-2 or TRBV6-3 and TRBJ1-1; 7 nucleotides match TRBD1. This CDR3 has 15 amino acids. V lost 6 bases to trimming and J lost 0 bases; unmatched junction nucleotides: 7. Looked up from germline, CDR1 is MNHEY and CDR2 is SVGEGT.

This clonotype has a count of ten or more. The chain uses TRBV5-6 and TRBJ2-3; unclear D gene. The V gene's germline CDR1 is SGHDT and CDR2 YYEEEE. V was cut by 6 bases and J by 2 bases, with 7 bases left in between. The CDR3 has 12 residues. As DNA, the CDR3 is TGTGCCAGCACCGATGACACAGATACGCAGTATTTT. Amino acid sequence: CASTDDTDTQYF.

This clonotype showed up many times. The chain carries TRBV29-1 and TRBJ1-1; D is undetermined. V lost 1 base and J lost 3, with 12 bases in between. CDR3 length: 14 amino acids. Germline V CDR1 and CDR2: SQVTM, ANQGSEA. The chain's CDR3 is CSVEGQASYTEAFF. The CDR3 DNA follows: TGCAGCGTTGAAGGCCAGGCTTCCTACACTGAAGCTTTCTTT.

The sample holds a few counts of this clonotype. The rearrangement links TRBV20-1 to TRBJ1-5; D unresolved. The CDR3 extends over 19 amino acids. Germline V gene lookup returns CDR1 DFQATT and CDR2 SNEGSKA (reference sequence). The V and J ends lost 5 bases and 2 bases respectively, with 28 bases between them. CDR3 DNA: TGCAGTGCTCGTCCTAATACGGGCGGGGATCTCTGGGGCAATCAGCCCCAGCATTTT. It codes for CSARPNTGGDLWGNQPQHF.

This clonotype was observed many times. The chain employs TRBV28 and TRBJ1-2; D is possibly TRBD1 (5 bases). Germline CDR1 reads MDHEN; CDR2 reads SYDVKM. V gave up 6 bases and J gave up 3 bases, with 14 bases separating them. The CDR3 spans 14 residues. The CDR3 nucleotides are TGTGCCAGCAGCCAGGGTAGCTCTGACTATGGCTACACCTTC. Its protein is CASSQGSSDYGYTF.

This clonotype was picked up many times. V usage is TRBV27 and J usage is TRBJ2-7, with 12 nucleotides matching TRBD2. CDR1 is MNHEY and CDR2 is SMNVEV in the germline V gene (reference sequence). The V and J ends lost 5 bases and 3 bases, in that order; junction bases with no gene match: 8. There are 16 residues in the CDR3. CDR3 residues: CASSPKGTSGFYEQYF. The CDR3 DNA reads TGTGCCAGCAGTCCAAAAGGGACTAGCGGGTTCTACGAGCAGTACTTC.

This clonotype has more than one count but fewer than ten. A much larger clone lies one base from this, so it may be a read error. CDR3 sequence (DNA): TGTGCCATCACTAACTCGCCCGGCATTCCTGGAAACACCATATATTTT. Its translation is CAITNSPGIPGNTIYF. V and J are TRBV9 and TRBJ1-3; D gene unclear. V lost 9 bases and J lost 2, with 21 bases in between. Per germline, CDR1 SGDLS and CDR2 YYNGEE. The CDR3 spans 16 residues.

This clonotype was counted many times. The chain combines TRBV15 with TRBJ2-7; 7 bases map to TRBD1. This CDR3 has 18 residues. The V segment lost 0 bases and the J segment 2 bases; nucleotides outside the gene matches: 13. Germline V lookup: CDR1 LNHNV, CDR2 YYDKDF (reference sequence). Here the CDR3 DNA reads TGTGCCACCAGCAGAGATCGCCTTTCCGGGACAGCTCCCTACGAGCAGTACTTC. This sequence encodes CATSRDRLSGTAPYEQYF.